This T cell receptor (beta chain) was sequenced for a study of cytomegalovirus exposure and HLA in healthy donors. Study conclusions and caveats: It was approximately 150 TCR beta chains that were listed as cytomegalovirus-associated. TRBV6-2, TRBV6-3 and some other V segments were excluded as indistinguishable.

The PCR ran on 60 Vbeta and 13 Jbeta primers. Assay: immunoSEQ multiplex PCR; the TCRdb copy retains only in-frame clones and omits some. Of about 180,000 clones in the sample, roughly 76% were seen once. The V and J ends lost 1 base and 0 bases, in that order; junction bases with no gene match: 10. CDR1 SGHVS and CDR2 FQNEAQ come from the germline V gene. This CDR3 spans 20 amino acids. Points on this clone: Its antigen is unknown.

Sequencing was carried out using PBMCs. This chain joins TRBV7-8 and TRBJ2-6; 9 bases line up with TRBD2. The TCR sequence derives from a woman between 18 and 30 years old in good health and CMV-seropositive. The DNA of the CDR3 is TGTGCCAGCAGCTTAGGGGTAGCGGGGGTGTTAAGCTCTGGGGCCAACGTCCTGACTTTC. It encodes CASSLGVAGVLSSGANVLTF.